Listed below are T cell receptor beta chains from one sample, sequenced in a study of blood T cells in healthy people across ages. From the 5' RACE reads, TCRdb called clonotypes with MiXCR, one entry per CDR3 protein. The data show about 760,000 distinct CDR3 sequences, with roughly three fifths seen just once and roughly 25% held by the top ten. What was sequenced was blood. The receptors stem from a man between 35 and 55 years old in good health. The CDR3 runs from the conserved cysteine through the conserved F or W. The D gene is left open where the match is weak. Not all rows give a size; the values are once, few, many and, for expanded clones, a class.

d_call | clone_size | j_call | v_call | cdr3_aa | cdr3_nt
- | - | TRBJ1-5 | TRBV12-3/TRBV12-4 | CASSLSGEGQPQHF | TGTGCCAGCAGCTTATCAGGGGAAGGGCAGCCCCAGCATTTT
- | - | TRBJ2-7 | TRBV4-1 | CASSQEGTYEQYF | TGCGCCAGCAGCCAAGAGGGGACGTACGAGCAGTACTTC
- | few | TRBJ2-7 | TRBV29-1 | CSVSEGPRHAEQYF | TGCAGCGTTTCTGAGGGACCTCGTCATGCCGAGCAGTACTTC
- | once | TRBJ2-3 | TRBV29-1 | CSSLPPGVGDTQYF | TGCAGCAGTTTGCCCCCGGGGGTAGGAGATACGCAGTATTTT
TRBD2 | - | TRBJ2-7 | TRBV20-1 | CSARDLSGRGLSYEQYF | TGCAGTGCTAGAGATCTCAGCGGGAGGGGTCTATCCTACGAGCAGTACTTC
TRBD2 | - | TRBJ2-7 | TRBV9 | CASSVAVAGSYEQYF | TGTGCCAGCAGCGTAGCGGTAGCGGGCTCCTACGAGCAGTACTTC
- | - | TRBJ1-2 | TRBV18 | CASSPNSGTDGYTF | TGTGCCAGCTCACCAAACTCCGGGACGGATGGCTACACCTTC
- | - | TRBJ2-1 | TRBV20-1 | CSARYPGTYNEQFF | TGCAGTGCTAGGTACCCGGGGACCTACAATGAGCAGTTCTTC
TRBD2 | - | TRBJ2-5 | TRBV6-2/TRBV6-3 | CASSYPTSGRVEETQYF | TGTGCCAGCAGTTACCCTACTAGCGGGAGAGTAGAGGAGACCCAGTACTTC
- | - | TRBJ1-6 | TRBV6-1 | CASSRDRNNSPLHF | TGTGCCAGCAGCCGCGACAGGAATAATTCACCCCTCCACTTT
- | - | TRBJ1-2 | TRBV7-9 | CASSSIPPGTTAGYTF | TGTGCCAGCAGCTCCATACCTCCCGGGACTACGGCTGGCTACACCTTC
TRBD1 | - | TRBJ1-4 | TRBV13 | CASSLVRQGGEKLFF | TGTGCCAGCAGCTTAGTCAGACAGGGAGGTGAAAAACTGTTTTTT
- | - | TRBJ2-1 | TRBV6-1 | CASSDYQGGLFKEQFF | TGTGCCAGCAGTGACTACCAAGGGGGGCTCTTTAAGGAGCAGTTCTTC
TRBD2 | - | TRBJ2-1 | TRBV4-3 | CASSQEREPQDEQFF | TGCGCCAGCAGCCAAGAGCGGGAGCCCCAGGATGAGCAGTTCTTC
- | few | TRBJ2-7 | TRBV6-1 | CASTQLGYEQYF | TGTGCCAGCACCCAATTAGGCTACGAGCAGTACTTC
TRBD1 | - | TRBJ2-5 | TRBV29-1 | CSAAGTGVEETQYF | TGCAGCGCGGCCGGGACAGGGGTCGAGGAGACCCAGTACTTC
TRBD1 | - | TRBJ2-3 | TRBV5-1 | CASSSDRRTDTQYF | TGCGCCAGCAGCTCGGACAGGAGGACAGATACGCAGTATTTT
- | - | TRBJ1-2 | TRBV30 | CAWSVRGRGSQNYGYTF | TGTGCCTGGAGTGTACGGGGCCGTGGTTCCCAAAACTATGGCTACACCTTC
- | - | TRBJ2-5 | TRBV7-2 | CASSVDHEQYF | TGTGCCAGCAGTGTAGATCATGAGCAGTACTTC
TRBD1 | - | TRBJ2-1 | TRBV28 | CASIQGAGEQFF | TGTGCCAGCATACAGGGGGCGGGTGAGCAGTTCTTC
TRBD2 | few | TRBJ2-3 | TRBV7-2 | CASSRGTSLTVAQYF | TGTGCCAGCAGTCGTGGGACTAGTTTAACCGTGGCGCAGTATTTT
- | few | TRBJ2-7 | TRBV11-2 | CASSLERDRAYEQYF | TGTGCCAGCAGCTTAGAGCGGGACAGAGCCTACGAGCAGTACTTC
TRBD2 | - | TRBJ2-1 | TRBV29-1 | CSVKGTSGATYNEQFF | TGCAGCGTGAAAGGGACTAGCGGGGCCACCTACAATGAGCAGTTCTTC
- | many | TRBJ1-1 | TRBV25-1 | CASIELGETEAFF | TGTGCCAGCATTGAGCTCGGGGAAACTGAAGCTTTCTTT
TRBD1 | - | TRBJ2-1 | TRBV28 | CASSPRTGSGNEQFF | TGTGCCAGCAGCCCTAGGACAGGGTCAGGAAATGAGCAGTTCTTC
TRBD1 | - | TRBJ1-5 | TRBV10-3 | CAISGTGKNQPQHF | TGTGCCATCAGTGGGACAGGGAAAAATCAGCCCCAGCATTTT
- | - | TRBJ2-5 | TRBV4-3 | CASSQEILASGQETQYF | TGCGCCAGCAGCCAAGAAATTCTGGCGTCGGGGCAAGAGACCCAGTACTTC
TRBD2 | - | TRBJ2-1 | TRBV6-2/TRBV6-3 | CVSSYSRGGGANEQFF | TGTGTCAGCAGTTACTCGCGTGGGGGAGGGGCGAATGAGCAGTTCTTC
- | - | TRBJ2-5 | TRBV20-1 | CSARQPQYF | TGCAGTGCTCGACAGCCCCAGTACTTC
TRBD2 | few | TRBJ2-5 | TRBV10-3 | CAISASGTVQETQYF | TGTGCCATCAGTGCCAGCGGGACTGTTCAAGAGACCCAGTACTTC
- | - | TRBJ1-2 | TRBV30 | CAWTKNRDYGYTF | TGTGCCTGGACAAAGAATAGGGACTATGGCTACACCTTC
- | - | TRBJ2-3 | TRBV3-1 | CASSQDWVGVPDTQYF | TGTGCCAGCAGCCAAGATTGGGTTGGGGTCCCAGATACGCAGTATTTT
TRBD1 | - | TRBJ2-7 | TRBV4-1 | CASSQLLRSNGDRPNSYEQYF | TGTGCCAGCAGCCAATTATTAAGGTCCAACGGGGACAGGCCTAACTCCTACGAGCAGTACTTC
- | - | TRBJ2-2 | TRBV15 | CATSRAHPPGTGELFF | TGTGCCACCAGCAGAGCCCACCCCCCGGGGACCGGGGAGCTGTTTTTT
TRBD2 | - | TRBJ2-5 | TRBV28 | CASSSPWTSGTYGQYF | TGTGCCAGCAGTTCCCCCTGGACTAGCGGGACCTACGGGCAGTACTTC
TRBD2 | few | TRBJ2-5 | TRBV20-1 | CSATRRRTSEFQETQYF | TGCAGTGCTACTCGGAGGAGGACTAGCGAATTCCAAGAGACCCAGTACTTC
TRBD1 | - | TRBJ2-6 | TRBV5-8 | CASSMGQGGANVLTF | TGTGCCAGCAGCATGGGACAGGGTGGGGCCAACGTCCTGACTTTC
- | - | TRBJ2-1 | TRBV11-2 | CASSLGAFLSYEQFF | TGTGCCAGCAGCTTAGGGGCCTTTTTATCCTACGAGCAGTTCTTC
- | - | TRBJ2-2 | TRBV28 | CASSSETGELFF | TGTGCCAGCAGTTCTGAAACTGGGGAGCTGTTTTTT
- | - | TRBJ2-7 | TRBV9 | CASSAPDAYEQYF | TGTGCCAGCAGCGCCCCTGACGCCTACGAGCAGTACTTC
TRBD1 | - | TRBJ2-3 | TRBV20-1 | CSARDLTGVGTDTQYF | TGCAGTGCTAGAGATCTGACAGGGGTCGGCACAGATACGCAGTATTTT